This T cell receptor beta chain is from a study of blood T cell repertoires in COVID-19. About the research overall: The United States, Italy and Spain were the sources of the acute and convalescent COVID-19 samples. T cells, B-cell-depleted T cells, or PBMCs provided the cDNA or gDNA that served as material.

Under the authors' procedure: Nucleated cell counts were estimated from reference gene primer amplification. Sequencing used immunoSEQ multiplex PCR; TCRdb keeps in-frame clones, though not all of them. The D gene and trimming were derived from the DNA, and the V and J assignments and clone size from that table. The profile shows 70,000 to 100,000 clones, roughly 88% of them singletons. Germline CDR1 SGHRS, CDR2 YFSETQ. The CDR3 totals 14 residues. The J segment lost 6 bases and the V segment lost 4 bases, leaving 7 bases of the junction unmatched. J is TRBJ2-3 and V is TRBV5-1, with 8 bases matching TRBD1. The TCR sequence derives from a human donor in a cohort sampled during active COVID-19. Sequencing was done on a sample of peripheral blood. The CDR3 coding sequence is TGCGCCAGCAGCCTAGGACAGGGTCCGGATACGCAGTATTTT. Its protein product is CASSLGQGPDTQYF.